The entry below describes one T cell receptor beta chain. The antigen remains unidentified. As processed by the authors: The detection floor for productive clonotype frequency was 2.59 x 10-5. Measured with immunoSEQ multiplex PCR; TCRdb has only the in-frame clones, and not every one. V, J and clone size reflect that table, while D and trimming were determined from the DNA. The sample shows 15,000 to 20,000 clones, about four fifths of them seen only once. This sample is part of a study of STAT5B mutations in CD4+ large granular lymphocyte leukemia. Study summary: Among healthy controls, a particular HLA allele went with more CDR3 'QG' motifs.

Overall study results and limits: TRBV06-family usage was enriched in top patient clones (8/27) versus controls (2/35).

Trimming pared 1 base from V and 7 bases from J, leaving 11 bases between. This CDR3 is 14 amino acids long. CDR1 is MNHNS, CDR2 SASEGT, per germline. J is TRBJ1-5 and V is TRBV6-1; weak D call: TRBD1 (6 bases). The TCR originated in a human donor in good health. The sample consisted of CD4+ T cells from blood buffy coats. CDR3 protein: CASSEGGAVQPQHF. In DNA form, the CDR3 reads TGTGCCAGCAGTGAAGGGGGGGCAGTCCAGCCCCAGCATTTT.